A single sample gave rise to the 27 T cell receptor beta chains below, sequenced in a study of T cell responses to AZD1222 COVID-19 vaccine. TCRdb keeps only in-frame clones here, not all; method: immunoSEQ multiplex PCR. This sample has roughly 140,000 clones; about 90% occur once, and the top ten carry 2.8%. Sequencing was performed on peripheral blood, taken on day 0 of MenACWY control vaccination. These receptors all stem from an adult in good health.

The rearrangement uses TRBV5-4 and TRBJ2-1, with 11 bases identical to TRBD1. The CDR3 covers 16 residues. Germline V gives CDR1 SGHNT, CDR2 YYREEE (reference sequence). Trimming at V came to 3 bases and at J to 4 bases, leaving 6 bases not matched to a gene. The chain's CDR3 is CASSSTGQGGYNEQFF. CDR3 sequence (DNA): TGTGCCAGCAGCTCCACGGGACAGGGGGGTTACAATGAGCAGTTCTTC. The entire variable domain, with the rest obtained from reference TRBV5-4 and TRBJ2-1, is as follows: ETGVTQSPTHLIKTRGQQVTLRCSSQSGHNTVSWYQQALGQGPQFIFQYYREEENGRGNFPPRFSGLQFPNYSSELNVNALELDDSALYLCASSSTGQGGYNEQFFGPGTRLTVL.

The chain has TRBV2 and TRBJ1-5; no definite D call. The CDR3 length is 18 residues. Germline CDR1 and CDR2: SNHLY and FYNNEI. Between the trimmed V and J ends, which lost 4 bases and 0 bases, there was a span of 19 bases. In DNA form, the CDR3 reads TGTGCCAGCAGTGGTACTTCCCTAAGGGCTTTTAGCAATCAGCCCCAGCATTTT. It yields the protein CASSGTSLRAFSNQPQHF.

This clone came up once. The chain carries TRBV19 and TRBJ1-1, with D hard to call. CDR1 is LNHDA, CDR2 SQIVND, per germline (reference sequence). Trimming shortened V by 0 bases and J by 0 bases, and 11 bases separated the two germline ends. There are 16 residues in the CDR3. For the CDR3, the DNA is TGTGCCAGTAGTATAGAATCGGGAGACTTGAACACTGAAGCTTTCTTT. Amino acid sequence: CASSIESGDLNTEAFF. Complete variable domain (other parts from reference TRBV19 and TRBJ1-1): DGGITQSPKYLFRKEGQNVTLSCEQNLNHDAMYWYRQDPGQGLRLIYYSQIVNDFQKGDIAEGYSVSREKKESFPLTVTSAQKNPTAFYLCASSIESGDLNTEAFFGQGTRLTVV.

The rearrangement uses TRBV7-6 and TRBJ1-1; D is perhaps TRBD1 (6 bases). Germline V gene data show CDR1 as SGHVS and CDR2 as FNYEAQ. There are 13 residues in the CDR3. Trimming pared 5 bases from V and 2 bases from J, leaving 9 bases between. CDR3 DNA: TGTGCCAGCAGCGGGGGCCTCAACACTGAAGCTTTCTTT. Translating it yields CASSGGLNTEAFF.

The gene calls are TRBV4-1 and TRBJ1-2; TRBD1 might be the D (5 bases). Germline CDR1 is MGHRA and CDR2 is YSYEKL. V was pared by 1 base and J by 6 bases, with 9 bases between. The CDR3 sequence is 13 residues long. The CDR3, as DNA: TGCGCCAGCAGCCAAGGGGGGTCTGATGGCTACACCTTC. Protein sequence: CASSQGGSDGYTF.

The V gene is TRBV14, the J gene TRBJ2-1, with TRBD2 as a possible D gene (6 bases). The CDR3 runs 12 residues. Germline values: CDR1 SGHDN, CDR2 FVKESK. V was pared by 3 bases and J by 8 bases, with 8 bases between. CDR3 in DNA: TGTGCCAGCAGCCAGACTAGACATGAGCAGTTCTTC. Its protein product is CASSQTRHEQFF.

V usage is TRBV18 and J usage is TRBJ2-7; D remains ambiguous. Germline V gene sequence: CDR1 KGHSH, CDR2 LQKENI. This CDR3 contains 15 residues. With 6 bases removed from V and 1 base from J, the gap between germline ends came to 16 bases. The CDR3 DNA reads as TGTGCCAGCTCCTCGATTCGCGTCAAATCCTACGAGCAGTACTTC. It encodes CASSSIRVKSYEQYF.

As concerns this clone: Relative to the germline gene, one junction end is altered; a read error may explain this. V usage is TRBV18 and J usage is TRBJ2-7; 15 bases map to TRBD2. Per the germline V gene, CDR1 is KGHSH and CDR2 is LQKENI. The CDR3 sequence is 18 residues long. CDR3 region: CASSPLGTSGGSSYEQYF. In DNA, the CDR3 is TGTGCCAGCTCCCCACTAGGGACTAGCGGGGGGAGCTCCTACGAGCAGTACTTC.

This chain connects TRBV5-1 to TRBJ1-1; possible D gene TRBD1, 6 bases. The germline V gene has CDR1 SGHRS and CDR2 YFSETQ. The CDR3 totals 15 residues. The V and J ends lost 4 bases and 4 bases respectively, with 17 bases between them. CDR3 coding DNA: TGCGCCAGCAGCCCATGGACAGATTCGGCCACTGAAGCTTTCTTT. Amino acid sequence: CASSPWTDSATEAFF.

The genes are TRBV7-2 and TRBJ2-5; TRBD2 is a possible D gene (6 bases). The CDR3 covers 17 residues. Germline CDR1 reads SGHTA; CDR2 reads FQGNSA. V dropped 5 bases and J dropped 0 bases, with 19 bases sitting between them. The CDR3 nucleotides are TGTGCCAGCAGCCTCTCCGGGGGACTTCAGTACCAAGAGACCCAGTACTTC. It yields the protein CASSLSGGLQYQETQYF. The full variable domain, in which reference TRBV7-2 and TRBJ2-5 provide the parts outside the CDR3, is GAGVSQSPSNKVTEKGKDVELRCDPISGHTALYWYRQSLGQGLEFLIYFQGNSAPDKSGLPSDRFSAERTGGSVSTLTIQRTQQEDSAVYLCASSLSGGLQYQETQYFGPGTRLLVL.

The rearrangement uses TRBV6-5 and TRBJ1-1; D call uncertain. Germline V gene data show CDR1 as MNHEY and CDR2 as SVGAGI. The V and J ends lost 2 bases and 10 bases respectively, with 11 bases between them. The CDR3 runs 12 residues. Here the CDR3 reads CASSYLYGGAFF. For the CDR3, the DNA is TGTGCCAGCAGTTACCTTTACGGTGGAGCTTTCTTT.

V and J are TRBV11-2 and TRBJ1-1; tentative D call: TRBD1 (6 bases). Germline CDR1 and CDR2: SGHAT and FQNNGV. The CDR3 covers 14 residues. The V end was cut by 3 bases, the J end by 1 base, with 9 bases between. DNA of the CDR3: TGTGCCAGCAGCTTGGGGGGCTGGAACACTGAAGCTTTCTTT. The encoded protein is CASSLGGWNTEAFF.

This clone was counted a single time. The CDR3 nucleotides read TGTGCCTGTGCAGACAGGGCGGCTAATGAAAAACTGTTTTTT. Translation: CACADRAANEKLFF. The chain couples TRBV30 to TRBJ1-4, with 7 positions matching TRBD1. The ends lost 6 bases at V and 3 bases at J; junction bases unmatched: 7. The CDR3 loop spans 14 amino acids. Per germline, CDR1 GTSNPN and CDR2 SVGIG (reference sequence).

This clone was observed a handful of times. The chain combines TRBV5-1 with TRBJ2-7, with unresolved D. The CDR3 length is 12 residues. Trimming cost V 0 bases and J 5 bases, with 6 bases left between them. Germline V lookup: CDR1 SGHRS, CDR2 YFSETQ. The CDR3 loop is CASSLVAHEQYF. CDR3 nucleotide sequence: TGCGCCAGCAGCTTGGTAGCCCACGAGCAGTACTTC.

Concerning this clone: An end of the junction differs from the germline gene, which may be a read error. This sequence joins TRBV7-7 and TRBJ1-1, with TRBD1 as a possible D gene (5 bases). The V gene's germline CDR1 is SSHAT and CDR2 FNYEAQ (reference sequence). The length of the CDR3 is 13 residues. CDR3 sequence: CASSSTVNTEAFF. DNA for the CDR3: TGTGCTAGCAGCTCGACAGTGAACACTGAAGCTTTCTTT.

The CDR3 spells CASTFSPSPDTQYF. CDR3 nucleotide sequence: TGTGCCAGCACCTTTTCCCCGTCCCCAGATACGCAGTATTTT. V gene TRBV11-2 combines with J gene TRBJ2-3; D unclear. Trimming shortened V by 7 bases and J by 4 bases, and 15 bases separated the two germline ends. Germline CDR1 is SGHAT and CDR2 is FQNNGV. The CDR3 is 14 amino acids. The full variable domain, with the rest looked up from reference TRBV11-2 and TRBJ2-3, is EAGVAQSPRYKIIEKRQSVAFWCNPISGHATLYWYQQILGQGPKLLIQFQNNGVVDDSQLPKDRFSAERLKGVDSTLKIQPAKLEDSAVYLCASTFSPSPDTQYFGPGTRLTVL.

This clone was picked up one time. V usage is TRBV28 and J usage is TRBJ2-7; D perhaps matches TRBD1 (9 bases). CDR1 MDHEN and CDR2 SYDVKM come from the germline V gene. This CDR3 has 15 amino acids. V shed 4 bases and J shed 5 bases, with 18 bases lying between them. CDR3 DNA sequence: TGTGCCAGCAGTTCGGGGGGGACAGGGATACACGAGCAGTACTTC. Translated, it gives CASSSGGTGIHEQYF.

The chain couples TRBV28 to TRBJ2-6; TRBD2 matches at 7 bases. This CDR3 contains 18 residues. V was clipped by 8 bases and J by 4 bases; unmatched bases: 17. Per the germline V gene, CDR1 is MDHEN and CDR2 is SYDVKM. The CDR3 here is CASGTLGGGKLGANVLTF. CDR3 nucleotides: TGTGCCAGCGGGACCCTGGGGGGAGGGAAGTTAGGGGCCAACGTCCTGACTTTC. Drawing the rest from reference TRBV28 and TRBJ2-6, the complete variable domain is DVKVTQSSRYLVKRTGEKVFLECVQDMDHENMFWYRQDPGLGLRLIYFSYDVKMKEKGDIPEGYSVSREKKERFSLILESASTNQTSMYLCASGTLGGGKLGANVLTFGAGSRLTVL.

This clone was recorded a few times. V and J are TRBV4-1 and TRBJ1-4; D might be TRBD1 (6 bases). Germline V CDR1 and CDR2: MGHRA, YSYEKL. V lost 1 base, J lost 2 bases, and 11 bases lay in between. The CDR3 is made up of 16 amino acids. The CDR3, as DNA: TGCGCCAGCAGCCAAGGGGCGACAGGCACTAATGAAAAACTGTTTTTT. Protein product: CASSQGATGTNEKLFF.

This sequence joins TRBV7-2 and TRBJ2-1, with 7 bases that match TRBD2. Germline V gene sequence: CDR1 SGHTA, CDR2 FQGNSA. The CDR3 has 16 amino acids. With 0 bases clipped from V and 7 bases from J, the junction kept 9 bases outside the gene matches. CDR3 DNA: TGTGCCAGCAGCTTAGCGCCGGCGGGAGTGAGGAATGAGCAGTTCTTC. It specifies CASSLAPAGVRNEQFF.

The J gene is TRBJ1-1, the V gene TRBV6-2 or TRBV6-3; D not certain. The CDR3 has 14 residues. Germline CDR1 is MNHEY and CDR2 is SVGEGT. V was pared by 0 bases and J by 1 base, with 6 bases between. The CDR3 coding sequence is TGTGCCAGCAGTTACTCCCTGGAGAACACTGAAGCTTTCTTT. It codes for CASSYSLENTEAFF.

By sample share, this clone is medium-sized. The chain employs TRBV3-1 (or the pseudogene TRBV3-2) and TRBJ1-6; 7 nucleotides match TRBD1. CDR3 size: 16 residues. Trimming at V came to 4 bases and at J to 7 bases, leaving 10 bases not matched to a gene. Germline V lookup: CDR1 LGHDT, CDR2 YNNKEL (reference sequence). CDR3 sequence: CASSPSTGLGNSPLHF. CDR3 nucleotide sequence: TGTGCCAGCAGCCCCTCGACAGGGCTGGGGAATTCACCCCTCCACTTT.

The chain uses TRBV5-1 and TRBJ1-1; D gene uncertain. Looked up from germline, CDR1 is SGHRS and CDR2 is YFSETQ. This CDR3 comprises 16 residues. V shed 0 bases and J shed 0 bases, with 12 bases lying between them. CDR3 protein: CASSLANHNMNTEAFF. CDR3 DNA: TGCGCCAGCAGCTTGGCCAATCATAACATGAACACTGAAGCTTTCTTT.

The V gene is TRBV13, the J gene TRBJ2-1; 8 nucleotides agree with TRBD1. CDR1 and CDR2 from the germline V gene are PRHDT and FYEKMQ (reference sequence). J lost 4 bases, V lost 7 bases, and 6 bases had no gene match. The CDR3 has 14 residues. CDR3 in DNA: TGTGCCAGCACCGGACAGGGACGGTACAATGAGCAGTTCTTC. Translated, it gives CASTGQGRYNEQFF.

The V and J genes are TRBV6-1 and TRBJ1-1; D is unclear. CDR1 and CDR2 (germline): MNHNS, SASEGT. Trimming shortened V by 2 bases and J by 5 bases, and 12 bases separated the two germline ends. CDR3 length: 14 residues. In DNA form, the CDR3 reads TGTGCCAGCAGTGAATATCACTTTGGGACTGAAGCTTTCTTT. Its translation: CASSEYHFGTEAFF.

V is TRBV6-5 and J is TRBJ2-1, with 8 bases that match TRBD2. Unmatched junction bases numbered 5, after V lost 0 bases and J lost 4 bases. Germline V lookup: CDR1 MNHEY, CDR2 SVGAGI. The CDR3 runs to 16 residues. The CDR3 reads CASSYSRGGLYNEQFF. The CDR3 DNA is TGTGCCAGCAGTTACTCGCGCGGGGGGCTGTACAATGAGCAGTTCTTC.

V and J are TRBV28 and TRBJ2-7; D is perhaps TRBD2 (5 bases). Deletions cut 5 bases from V and 5 bases from J, with 10 bases between. Per the germline V gene, CDR1 is MDHEN and CDR2 is SYDVKM. There are 12 residues in the CDR3. As DNA, the CDR3 is TGTGCCAGCAGTCGAGGGATCAACGAGCAGTACTTC. Its protein is CASSRGINEQYF.